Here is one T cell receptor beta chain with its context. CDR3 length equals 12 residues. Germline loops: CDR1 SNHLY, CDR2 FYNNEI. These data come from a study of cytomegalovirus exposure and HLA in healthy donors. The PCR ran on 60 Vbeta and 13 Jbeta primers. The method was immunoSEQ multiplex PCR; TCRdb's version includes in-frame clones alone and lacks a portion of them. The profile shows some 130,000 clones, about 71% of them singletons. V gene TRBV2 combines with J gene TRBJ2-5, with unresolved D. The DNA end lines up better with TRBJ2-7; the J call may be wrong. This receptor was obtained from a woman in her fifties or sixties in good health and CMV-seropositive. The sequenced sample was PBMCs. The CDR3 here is CASSDRGYEQYF. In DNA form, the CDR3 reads TGTGCCAGCAGTGATAGAGGATACGAGCAGTACTTC.